This T cell receptor beta chain appears in the sequencing data of a study of human T cells and chemical hapten exposure. For the study at large: Donors were sensitized with 2% DPC on the upper inner arm.

What the library attached to individual cDNA molecules were unique molecular identifiers. MiXCR was run by TCRdb on the RACE reads, yielding one entry per CDR3 protein. The sample carries approximately 71,000 distinct CDR3 sequences, approximately 9.4% recorded once. This clonotype has just a few counts. As to time point: patch test 1, 2 weeks after DPC sensitization. The treatment here: therapeutic diphenylcyclopropenone sensitization with weekly scalp DPC. The study drew its donors from alopecia patients who were 18 to 70 years old and suitable for DPC. CDR3 length: 18 residues. The V and J ends lost 5 bases and 5 bases respectively, with 27 bases between them.

The material was whole blood, obtained in connection with sensitization to the hapten diphenylcyclopropenone (DPC). V gene TRBV12-3 or TRBV12-4 combines with J gene TRBJ2-5; no clear D. The clonotype comes from a woman aged 40 to 50 with alopecia areata. Some clones in this sample may be carry-over from other donors' samples. The CDR3 loop is CASSPSSGPSSGDETQYF. Written as DNA, the CDR3 is TGTGCCAGCAGTCCGTCGTCCGGGCCATCCTCCGGAGACGAGACCCAGTACTTC.